This T cell receptor beta chain appears in the sequencing data of a study of blood T cell repertoires in COVID-19. Individuals aged roughly 18 to 90 years were recruited from 24 US areas. Clinical histories supplied by participants themselves formed the basis of cohort assignment. Two consecutive negative NP/OP PCR tests, clearance, or resolved symptoms defined Cohort 3 recovery. Trimming stripped 8 bases from V and 1 base from J, with 11 bases between. This CDR3 spans 13 amino acids. Germline V gives CDR1 MDHEN, CDR2 SYDVKM. Produced via immunoSEQ multiplex PCR; TCRdb's table is partial and in-frame only. The table lists 200,000 to 300,000 clones, 70% to 90% of them singletons.

This receptor was taken from a man aged 40-55 years who had recovered from COVID-19. This chain uses TRBV28 with TRBJ1-1; TRBD1 might be the D (6 bases). Sample: PBMCs or T cells enriched from blood (not recorded which). CDR3 DNA sequence: TGTGCCAGCGGCTACAGGGCGAACACTGAAGCTTTCTTT. Its protein is CASGYRANTEAFF.